Following are 11 T cell receptor beta chains from one sample sequenced in a study of blood T cells in healthy people across ages. It was with a sample-barcoded 5' primer and a J-beta primer mix that a second PCR of roughly 7 to 11 cycles was run. TCRdb fed the 5' RACE reads into MiXCR, producing one record per CDR3 protein. This table holds 1.2 million to 1.5 million distinct CDR3 sequences, around 39% found once. The sample comprised blood. All receptors derive from a woman aged 18-35 years in good health.

Points on this clonotype: This may be a read error, as it is one base from a much larger clone. No conserved phenylalanine or tryptophan is present at the end of the CDR3, so a read error is the likely explanation. V gene TRBV4-1 combines with J gene TRBJ1-2; no firm D call. V lost 4 bases and J lost 7, with 13 bases in between. The CDR3 has 13 residues. Per germline, CDR1 MGHRA and CDR2 YSYEKL. The CDR3 here is CASSPRLEGGYTC. The CDR3, as DNA: TGCGCCAGCAGCCCGCGGCTGGAGGGTGGCTACACCTGC.

V usage is TRBV6-6 and J usage is TRBJ2-3; a possible D gene is TRBD2 (6 bases). V lost 0 bases to trimming and J lost 4 bases, with 14 bases between them. The CDR3 consists of 16 residues. Per the germline V gene, CDR1 is MNHNY and CDR2 is SVGAGI (reference sequence). CDR3 in DNA: TGTGCCAGCAGTTACTCGCGGGATTTCCGAGCAGATACGCAGTATTTT. Protein: CASSYSRDFRADTQYF.

The V and J genes are TRBV6-1 and TRBJ2-1; 15 nucleotides align to TRBD2. The CDR3 is 20 residues long. Trimming at V came to 6 bases and at J to 1 base, leaving 13 bases not matched to a gene. The germline CDR1 and CDR2 sequences are MNHNS and SASEGT. CDR3 DNA sequence: TGTGCCAGCAGCCCTAGACGGCCGGGACTAGCGGGAGGTTCCTACAATGAGCAGTTCTTC. Its protein product is CASSPRRPGLAGGSYNEQFF.

The chain links TRBV7-9 to TRBJ1-1; D remains ambiguous. Germline V gene data show CDR1 as SEHNR and CDR2 as FQNEAQ (reference sequence). Between the trimmed V and J ends, which lost 0 bases and 8 bases, there was a span of 4 bases. This CDR3 spans 11 amino acids. The CDR3 loop is CASSLAWEAFF. DNA of the CDR3: TGTGCCAGCAGCTTAGCGTGGGAAGCTTTCTTT.

The gene calls are TRBV5-5 and TRBJ2-7, with 8 bases matching TRBD2. The CDR3 spans 15 residues. Unmatched junction bases numbered 8, after V lost 2 bases and J lost 4 bases. Germline V gene data show CDR1 as SGHKS and CDR2 as YYEKEE (reference sequence). The DNA of the CDR3 is TGTGCCAGCAGCTTCGGACTAGCCCTCACTTACGAGCAGTACTTC. Its protein is CASSFGLALTYEQYF. The entire variable domain, with the rest obtained from reference TRBV5-5 and TRBJ2-7, is as follows: DAGVTQSPTHLIKTRGQQVTLRCSPISGHKSVSWYQQVLGQGPQFIFQYYEKEERGRGNFPDRFSARQFPNYSSELNVNALLLGDSALYLCASSFGLALTYEQYFGPGTRLTVT.

The chain recombines TRBV10-1 with TRBJ2-2; 11 positions agree with TRBD1. Germline V gives CDR1 WNHNN, CDR2 SYGVQD (reference sequence). V lost 5 bases to trimming and J lost 6 bases; unmatched junction nucleotides: 5. The length of the CDR3 is 15 residues. This CDR3 reads CASSIGTGGPGELFF. In nucleotides, the CDR3 is TGCGCCAGCAGTATCGGGACAGGGGGTCCCGGGGAGCTGTTTTTT.

The gene calls are TRBV25-1 and TRBJ2-5, with 13 bases lining up with TRBD2. Germline assignment: CDR1 MGHDK and CDR2 SYGVNS. Losses at the gene ends were 4 bases for V and 11 bases for J; bases not matched to a gene: 10. The CDR3 extends over 15 amino acids. CDR3: CASSVGLAGACEQYF. The CDR3 DNA sequence: TGTGCCAGCAGTGTAGGACTAGCGGGAGCCTGTGAGCAGTACTTC. Looking up the rest from reference TRBV25-1 and TRBJ2-5 gives the full variable domain: EADIYQTPRYLVIGTGKKITLECSQTMGHDKMYWYQQDPGMELHLIHYSYGVNSTEKGDLSSESTVSRIRTEHFPLTLESARPSHTSQYLCASSVGLAGACEQYFGPGTRLLVL.

The genes are TRBV12-3 or TRBV12-4 and TRBJ2-4; TRBD2 matches at 10 bases. The DNA matches TRBJ2-7 better at its end, which makes the J call doubtful. The CDR3 runs 15 residues. CDR3 sequence: CASSLEALAGNEQYF. In nucleotides, the CDR3 is TGTGCCAGCAGTTTAGAAGCACTAGCGGGAAACGAGCAGTACTTC.

A few counts support this clonotype. This chain connects TRBV3-1 to TRBJ2-1; D call uncertain. This CDR3 is 13 amino acids long. CDR1 and CDR2 from the germline V gene are LGHDT and YNNKEL (reference sequence). Trimming removed 1 base at V and 7 bases at J, with 8 bases between. The CDR3 region has the DNA TGTGCCAGCAGCCAAGCTGTGTGGAATGAGCAGTTCTTC. This translates into CASSQAVWNEQFF.

The chain links TRBV4-2 to TRBJ1-4, with D maybe TRBD1 (5 bases). V was clipped by 3 bases and J by 6 bases, with 17 bases between them. The CDR3 runs to 16 residues. Per germline, CDR1 LGHNA and CDR2 YNFKEQ. The CDR3, as DNA: TGTGCCAGCAGCCAGGGGGTGGGGAACATAGATGAAAAACTGTTTTTT. Protein product: CASSQGVGNIDEKLFF.

This chain uses TRBV10-3 with TRBJ2-1, with D unclear. The CDR3 runs to 12 residues. V dropped 4 bases and J dropped 4 bases, with 5 bases sitting between them. Germline loops: CDR1 ENHRY, CDR2 SYGVKD. The CDR3 sequence is CAISVTYNEQFF. The CDR3 DNA is TGTGCCATCAGTGTGACTTACAATGAGCAGTTCTTC.